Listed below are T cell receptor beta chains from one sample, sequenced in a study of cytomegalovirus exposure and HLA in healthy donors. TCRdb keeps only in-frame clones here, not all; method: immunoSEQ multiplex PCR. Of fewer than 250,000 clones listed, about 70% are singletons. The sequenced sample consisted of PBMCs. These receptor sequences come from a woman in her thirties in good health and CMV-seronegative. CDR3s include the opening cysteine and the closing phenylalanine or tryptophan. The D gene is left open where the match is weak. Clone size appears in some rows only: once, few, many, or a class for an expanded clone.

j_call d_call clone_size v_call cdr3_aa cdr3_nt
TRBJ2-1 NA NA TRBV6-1 CASSEQGYSYNEQFF TGTGCCAGCAGTGAACAGGGGTATTCCTACAATGAGCAGTTCTTC
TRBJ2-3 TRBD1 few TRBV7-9 CASSLTGGGTDTQYF TGTGCCAGCAGCTTGACAGGGGGTGGGACAGATACGCAGTATTTT
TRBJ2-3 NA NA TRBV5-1 CASSSTTPSTDTQYF TGCGCCAGCAGCTCGACTACACCTAGCACAGATACGCAGTATTTT
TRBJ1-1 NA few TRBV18 CASSPPRPTSNTEAFF TGTGCCAGCTCACCACCGAGGCCGACCTCGAACACTGAAGCTTTCTTT
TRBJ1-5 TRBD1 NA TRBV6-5 CASSSLDRADQPQHF TGTGCCAGCAGTTCTCTGGACAGGGCCGATCAGCCCCAGCATTTT
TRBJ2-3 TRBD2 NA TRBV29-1 CSVEGTSGGASVSTDTQYF TGCAGCGTTGAAGGGACTAGCGGGGGGGCATCGGTTAGCACAGATACGCAGTATTTT
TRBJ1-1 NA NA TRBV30 CAWSAGARTEAFF TGTGCCTGGAGCGCAGGGGCAAGGACTGAAGCTTTCTTT
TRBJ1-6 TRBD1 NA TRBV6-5 CASSSRGQGYSPLHF TGTGCCAGCAGCTCCCGGGGACAGGGGTATTCACCCCTCCACTTT
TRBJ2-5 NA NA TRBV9 CASSVATGRGRETQYF TGTGCCAGCAGCGTAGCTACAGGGAGGGGTAGAGAGACCCAGTACTTC
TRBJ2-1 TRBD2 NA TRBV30 CAWSYSGGAYNEQFF TGTGCCTGGAGTTATAGCGGGGGGGCCTACAATGAGCAGTTCTTC
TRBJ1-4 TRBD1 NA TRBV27 CASRPFGTEGEKLFF TGTGCCAGCAGACCTTTCGGGACAGAGGGTGAAAAACTGTTTTTT
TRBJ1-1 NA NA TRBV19 CASKPGATLRSREAFF TGTGCCAGTAAACCAGGGGCTACCCTCCGAAGTAGGGAAGCTTTCTTT
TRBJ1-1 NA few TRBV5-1 CASSAEMNTEAFF TGCGCCAGCAGCGCGGAAATGAACACTGAAGCTTTCTTT
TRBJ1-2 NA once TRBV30 CAWADRYYGYTF TGTGCCTGGGCTGACAGGTACTATGGCTACACCTTC
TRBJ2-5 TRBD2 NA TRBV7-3 CASSLNAGGLETQYF TGTGCCAGCAGCTTAAACGCGGGGGGGCTAGAGACCCAGTACTTC
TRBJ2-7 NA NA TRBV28 CASRLQNRGEQYF TGTGCCAGCAGACTTCAGAACCGGGGTGAGCAGTACTTC